This TCR beta chain is from a study of blood T cell repertoires in COVID-19. The wider study: Sample material is recorded as cDNA or gDNA derived from T cells, B-cell-depleted T cells, or PBMCs.

V gave up 3 bases and J gave up 0 bases, with 8 bases separating them. This CDR3 comprises 15 residues. Per germline, CDR1 MDHEN and CDR2 SYDVKM. The cohort comprised adults aged 18 to 89 years residing in about two dozen US areas. Assay: immunoSEQ multiplex PCR; the TCRdb copy retains only in-frame clones and omits some. The sample includes hundreds of thousands of clones, over 80% seen only once; the top ten take 2% to 3%. The TCR sequence derives from a woman in her twenties or thirties with acute COVID-19. This chain links TRBV28 with TRBJ1-4, with D hard to call. The sample was PBMCs or T cells enriched from blood (not recorded which). The CDR3 here is CASSLGLATNEKLFF. The CDR3 DNA sequence: TGTGCCAGCAGTTTGGGCCTTGCAACTAATGAAAAACTGTTTTTT.